These T cell receptor beta chains were read from a single sample in a study of cytomegalovirus exposure and HLA in healthy donors. Method: immunoSEQ multiplex PCR; TCRdb's copy keeps in-frame clones and lacks some. The table records 90,000 to 130,000 clones, roughly 68% of them present only once. The sample comprised PBMCs. The receptors derive from a man in his thirties or forties in good health and CMV-seropositive. Each CDR3 is given with its conserved first and last residue. D genes are given only for firm matches. The size entry is marked missing in some rows and otherwise reads once, few, many or a size class.

cdr3_length: 17; d_call: -; v_call: TRBV5-1; j_call: TRBJ1-1; clone_size: -; cdr3_aa: CASSLADRLRRDTEAFF; cdr3_nt: TGCGCCAGCAGCTTGGCTGACAGGTTGCGTCGGGACACTGAAGCTTTCTTT
cdr3_length: 14; d_call: -; v_call: TRBV7-9; j_call: TRBJ1-4; clone_size: -; cdr3_aa: CASSPVATNEKLFF; cdr3_nt: TGTGCCAGCAGCCCAGTTGCAACTAATGAAAAACTGTTTTTT
cdr3_length: 14; d_call: -; v_call: TRBV5-1; j_call: TRBJ2-6; clone_size: -; cdr3_aa: CASSRSSGANVLTF; cdr3_nt: TGCGCCAGCAGCCGGAGCTCTGGGGCCAACGTCCTGACTTTC
cdr3_length: 17; d_call: TRBD1; v_call: TRBV18; j_call: TRBJ2-3; clone_size: -; cdr3_aa: CASSQKRRDRVADTQYF; cdr3_nt: TGTGCCAGCTCGCAGAAGCGACGGGACAGGGTAGCAGATACGCAGTATTTT
cdr3_length: 17; d_call: TRBD1; v_call: TRBV9; j_call: TRBJ2-2; clone_size: -; cdr3_aa: CASSVGTGGANTGELFF; cdr3_nt: TGTGCCAGCAGCGTAGGGACAGGGGGCGCGAACACCGGGGAGCTGTTTTTT
cdr3_length: 14; d_call: -; v_call: TRBV6-1; j_call: TRBJ1-2; clone_size: -; cdr3_aa: CASSEGTTNYGYTF; cdr3_nt: TGTGCCAGCAGTGAAGGGACAACTAACTATGGCTACACCTTC
cdr3_length: 14; d_call: -; v_call: TRBV11-3; j_call: TRBJ2-1; clone_size: -; cdr3_aa: CASSLDAGRNEQFF; cdr3_nt: TGTGCCAGCAGCTTAGACGCAGGGCGGAATGAGCAGTTCTTC
cdr3_length: 14; d_call: -; v_call: TRBV4-1; j_call: TRBJ2-1; clone_size: -; cdr3_aa: CASSLAGAYNEQFF; cdr3_nt: TGCGCCAGCAGCCTTGCCGGGGCCTACAATGAGCAGTTCTTC
cdr3_length: 16; d_call: TRBD2; v_call: TRBV9; j_call: TRBJ2-3; clone_size: -; cdr3_aa: CASSVGVAGAPDTQYF; cdr3_nt: TGTGCCAGCAGCGTAGGGGTAGCGGGGGCCCCAGATACGCAGTATTTT
cdr3_length: 16; d_call: TRBD2; v_call: TRBV9; j_call: TRBJ2-3; clone_size: -; cdr3_aa: CASSIGLAAITDTQYF; cdr3_nt: TGTGCCAGCAGCATAGGACTAGCGGCTATCACAGATACGCAGTATTTT
cdr3_length: 15; d_call: -; v_call: TRBV4-2; j_call: TRBJ1-5; clone_size: once; cdr3_aa: CASSQESGVNQPQHF; cdr3_nt: TGTGCCAGCAGCCAAGAGTCAGGGGTGAATCAGCCCCAGCATTTT
cdr3_length: 15; d_call: TRBD1; v_call: TRBV29-1; j_call: TRBJ2-2; clone_size: -; cdr3_aa: CSVRPGTGDTGELFF; cdr3_nt: TGCAGCGTTCGCCCCGGGACAGGGGACACCGGGGAGCTGTTTTTT
cdr3_length: 14; d_call: -; v_call: TRBV2; j_call: TRBJ1-2; clone_size: -; cdr3_aa: CASPPSGGDYGYTF; cdr3_nt: TGTGCCAGCCCCCCTAGCGGGGGTGACTATGGCTACACCTTC
cdr3_length: 16; d_call: -; v_call: TRBV7-9; j_call: TRBJ1-2; clone_size: -; cdr3_aa: CASSLWRQGNYDGYTF; cdr3_nt: TGTGCCAGCAGCTTATGGCGGCAGGGTAATTACGATGGCTACACCTTC
cdr3_length: 13; d_call: TRBD1; v_call: TRBV7-2; j_call: TRBJ1-1; clone_size: -; cdr3_aa: CASSLGQGSEAFF; cdr3_nt: TGTGCCAGCAGCCTTGGACAGGGAAGCGAAGCTTTCTTT
cdr3_length: 14; d_call: TRBD1; v_call: TRBV19; j_call: TRBJ1-5; clone_size: -; cdr3_aa: CASSITTGRQPQHF; cdr3_nt: TGTGCCAGTAGTATCACGACAGGGAGGCAGCCCCAGCATTTT
cdr3_length: 11; d_call: TRBD1; v_call: TRBV29-1; j_call: TRBJ1-1; clone_size: once; cdr3_aa: CSVQTGGLAFF; cdr3_nt: TGCAGCGTTCAGACAGGGGGCTTGGCTTTCTTT
cdr3_length: 15; d_call: -; v_call: TRBV27; j_call: TRBJ1-3; clone_size: -; cdr3_aa: CASRQAGHSGNTIYF; cdr3_nt: TGTGCCAGCAGGCAGGCAGGGCACTCTGGAAACACCATATATTTT
cdr3_length: 15; d_call: -; v_call: TRBV5-1; j_call: TRBJ1-1; clone_size: -; cdr3_aa: CASSLTGTWNTEAFF; cdr3_nt: TGCGCCAGCAGCTTGACCGGGACTTGGAACACTGAAGCTTTCTTT
cdr3_length: 13; d_call: -; v_call: TRBV6-1; j_call: TRBJ1-1; clone_size: -; cdr3_aa: CASRNRVNTEAFF; cdr3_nt: TGTGCCAGCAGGAACAGGGTGAACACTGAAGCTTTCTTT
cdr3_length: 15; d_call: TRBD1; v_call: TRBV5-1; j_call: TRBJ1-1; clone_size: few; cdr3_aa: CASSPWDRVNTEAFF; cdr3_nt: TGCGCCAGCAGCCCCTGGGACAGGGTGAACACTGAAGCTTTCTTT
cdr3_length: 14; d_call: -; v_call: TRBV6-5; j_call: TRBJ2-2; clone_size: -; cdr3_aa: CASSGERLTGELFF; cdr3_nt: TGTGCCAGCAGTGGCGAACGACTCACCGGGGAGCTGTTTTTT
cdr3_length: 14; d_call: TRBD2; v_call: TRBV6-1; j_call: TRBJ2-7; clone_size: -; cdr3_aa: CASSEWGGSYEQYF; cdr3_nt: TGTGCCAGCAGTGAATGGGGGGGCTCCTACGAGCAGTACTTC
cdr3_length: 15; d_call: TRBD2; v_call: TRBV9; j_call: TRBJ2-3; clone_size: -; cdr3_aa: CASSEAGAGGDTQYF; cdr3_nt: TGTGCCAGCAGCGAGGCGGGGGCGGGGGGAGATACGCAGTATTTT
cdr3_length: 14; d_call: TRBD1; v_call: TRBV9; j_call: TRBJ1-5; clone_size: once; cdr3_aa: CASSVGQANQPQHF; cdr3_nt: TGTGCCAGCAGCGTCGGACAGGCAAATCAGCCCCAGCATTTT
cdr3_length: 18; d_call: TRBD1; v_call: TRBV2; j_call: TRBJ1-4; clone_size: -; cdr3_aa: CASTRLGTGIASNEKLFF; cdr3_nt: TGTGCCAGCACCAGACTCGGGACAGGGATAGCGTCTAATGAAAAACTGTTTTTT
cdr3_length: 13; d_call: -; v_call: TRBV5-1; j_call: TRBJ1-1; clone_size: few; cdr3_aa: CASSLTGSGEAFF; cdr3_nt: TGCGCCAGCAGCTTGACAGGGTCGGGTGAAGCTTTCTTT
cdr3_length: 15; d_call: TRBD1; v_call: TRBV25-1; j_call: TRBJ1-4; clone_size: few; cdr3_aa: CASSDDRGLYEKLFF; cdr3_nt: TGTGCCAGCAGTGATGACAGGGGGCTTTATGAAAAACTGTTTTTT
cdr3_length: 16; d_call: -; v_call: TRBV11-2; j_call: TRBJ2-5; clone_size: few; cdr3_aa: CASSSPGVGNQETQYF; cdr3_nt: TGTGCCAGCAGCTCACCCGGGGTTGGCAACCAAGAGACCCAGTACTTC
cdr3_length: 19; d_call: -; v_call: TRBV6-1; j_call: TRBJ2-6; clone_size: few; cdr3_aa: CASSETPGGDLSGANVLTF; cdr3_nt: TGTGCCAGCAGTGAAACCCCCGGAGGGGACCTCTCTGGGGCCAACGTCCTGACTTTC
cdr3_length: 16; d_call: -; v_call: TRBV27; j_call: TRBJ1-5; clone_size: -; cdr3_aa: CASSLQGDLRNQPQHF; cdr3_nt: TGTGCCAGCAGTTTGCAGGGTGACCTTCGCAATCAGCCCCAGCATTTT
cdr3_length: 16; d_call: TRBD2; v_call: TRBV5-1; j_call: TRBJ2-3; clone_size: -; cdr3_aa: CASSFARGRGTDTQYF; cdr3_nt: TGCGCCAGCAGCTTTGCCCGCGGGAGAGGCACAGATACGCAGTATTTT